The TCR beta chain under discussion was sequenced for a study of CD8 T cells in ankylosing spondylitis. General study points: Prior work had noted some motif variants in reactive arthritis blood and synovial fluid. Blood of patients with ankylosing spondylitis appeared to be characterized by a TCR beta motif of fewer than 10 highly homologous variants. Enrichment of disease-linked clones was reportedly significant in matched ankylosing spondylitis synovial fluid.

V was pared by 5 bases and J by 4 bases, with 12 bases between. This CDR3 has 13 residues. CDR1 and CDR2 (germline): SGDLS, YYNGEE. As regards this clonotype: Its cognate antigen is unknown.

Quantitative 5'-RACE was performed with molecular barcodes, and it yielded the TCR beta libraries. TCRdb analysed the 5' RACE reads with MiXCR anew, one entry per CDR3 protein. The sample carries about 240,000 distinct CDR3 sequences, around 7.8% recorded once. Sequencing input: blood, either unsorted or a sorted T cell fraction (not recorded which). This TCR came from a male donor with ankylosing spondylitis or in good health (not recorded which). V is TRBV9 and J is TRBJ1-2, with no clear D. This chain's CDR3 is CASRGTGVYGYTF. The CDR3 nucleotides read TGTGCCAGCAGGGGAACCGGGGTCTATGGCTACACCTTC.